The 31 T cell receptor beta chains listed next were all sequenced from one sample in a study of T cells in Graves' hyperthyroidism and ophthalmopathy. TCR beta CDR3 region amplification was performed from RNA transcripts. RT-PCR in the first round (using the HTBI primer set) targeted the TCR CDR3. TCRdb analysed the multiplex PCR reads with MiXCR anew, one entry per CDR3 protein. The data show approximately 490,000 distinct CDR3 sequences, 20% to 25% seen once. Input material: blood. All receptors come from a woman between 65 and 79 years old with Graves' ophthalmopathy.

The gene calls are TRBV12-3 or TRBV12-4 and TRBJ2-7; 9 positions agree with TRBD1. The V and J ends lost 3 bases and 2 bases, in that order; junction bases with no gene match: 2. The CDR3 has 14 residues. This CDR3 is CASSFRTGAYEQYF. The CDR3 nucleotides are TGTGCCAGCAGTTTTAGGACAGGGGCCTACGAGCAGTACTTC.

V and J are TRBV15 and TRBJ1-3, with D uncertain. Germline V gene sequence: CDR1 LNHNV, CDR2 YYDKDF (reference sequence). Trimming removed 3 bases from V and 0 bases from J, with 9 bases in between. The CDR3 loop spans 15 amino acids. DNA for the CDR3: TGTGCCACCAGCAGGACAAAGGGCTCTGGAAACACCATATATTTT. Translated: CATSRTKGSGNTIYF.

The chain carries TRBV12-5 and TRBJ1-5, with D unclear. Germline CDR1 is LGHNT and CDR2 is FRNRAP. Trimming shortened V by 1 base and J by 7 bases, and 8 bases separated the two germline ends. This CDR3 is built from 13 residues. CDR3 protein: CASGLAPGQPQHF. The CDR3 coding sequence is TGTGCTAGTGGTTTGGCTCCCGGCCAGCCCCAGCATTTT.

This sequence joins TRBV9 and TRBJ2-3; 11 bases align to TRBD2. The CDR3 is 16 residues long. Per germline, CDR1 SGDLS and CDR2 YYNGEE. Trimming at V came to 3 bases and at J to 5 bases, leaving 8 bases not matched to a gene. CDR3 nucleotides: TGTGCCAGCAGCGGGGGACTAGCGGAACTCATAGATACGCAGTATTTT. It yields the protein CASSGGLAELIDTQYF.

The chain combines TRBV18 with TRBJ2-4; the D gene is possibly TRBD2 (6 bases). This CDR3 is built from 16 residues. The germline V gene encodes CDR1 KGHSH and CDR2 LQKENI. V was shortened by 2 bases and J by 1 base, with 12 bases between the two germline ends. This chain's CDR3 is CASSPVGGIAKNIQYF. CDR3 DNA: TGTGCCAGCTCACCAGTGGGGGGTATCGCCAAAAACATTCAGTACTTC.

This clonotype was found many times. This chain connects TRBV12-3 or TRBV12-4 to TRBJ1-1; D unclear. The V gene lost 3 bases and the J gene lost 4 bases, with 9 bases spanning the gap. The CDR3 totals 13 residues. CDR3 DNA sequence: TGTGCCAGCAGTTTGACCAGGAGCACTGAAGCTTTCTTT. It codes for CASSLTRSTEAFF.

CDR3 sequence (DNA): TGTGCCAGCGGGGGGGGCGGAGGGTTTCAAGAGACCCAGTACTTC. Translating it yields CASGGGGGFQETQYF. This chain uses TRBV5-4 with TRBJ2-5, with D tentatively TRBD2 (7 bases). Germline assignment: CDR1 SGHNT and CDR2 YYREEE (reference sequence). V shed 7 bases and J shed 2 bases, with 18 bases lying between them. CDR3 length: 15 amino acids. The whole variable domain, remainder taken from reference TRBV5-4 and TRBJ2-5, is ETGVTQSPTHLIKTRGQQVTLRCSSQSGHNTVSWYQQALGQGPQFIFQYYREEENGRGNFPPRFSGLQFPNYSSELNVNALELDDSALYLCASGGGGGFQETQYFGPGTRLLVL.

This clonotype was picked up many times. The rearrangement joins TRBV3-1 to TRBJ2-5, with 11 bases lining up with TRBD2. CDR1 is LGHDT and CDR2 is YNNKEL in the germline V gene (reference sequence). V was clipped by 4 bases and J by 9 bases; unmatched bases: 4. The CDR3 loop spans 13 amino acids. The CDR3 spells CASSLPGLAAQYF. In DNA, the CDR3 is TGTGCCAGCAGCCTTCCGGGACTAGCGGCCCAGTACTTC.

The V gene is TRBV27, the J gene TRBJ1-1; tentative D call: TRBD1 (6 bases). CDR1 MNHEY and CDR2 SMNVEV come from the germline V gene (reference sequence). The CDR3 covers 14 residues. The V gene lost 5 bases and the J gene lost 8 bases, with 18 bases spanning the gap. CDR3 DNA sequence: TGTGCCAGCAGTCGGGGGCTAGAATCCTCAGAAGCTTTCTTT. Translating gives CASSRGLESSEAFF.

The chain recombines TRBV6-1 with TRBJ1-1; tentatively, D is TRBD1 (6 bases). V was trimmed by 10 bases and J by 6 bases, leaving 18 bases between them. In germline, CDR1 is MNHNS, CDR2 SASEGT. This CDR3 has 13 amino acids. As DNA, the CDR3 is TGTGCCACCCGGGGGGGGCCCCTCGCTGAAGCTTTCTTT. Its protein product is CATRGGPLAEAFF.

This clonotype was recorded many times. The chain uses TRBV2 and TRBJ2-5; D is ambiguous. The CDR3 length is 11 residues. V was clipped by 4 bases and J by 5 bases, with 5 bases between them. Germline V gene sequence: CDR1 SNHLY, CDR2 FYNNEI. CDR3 protein: CASSGGETQYF. The CDR3 coding sequence is TGTGCCAGCAGTGGGGGTGAGACCCAGTACTTC.

This clonotype came up a few times. V usage is TRBV3-1 and J usage is TRBJ2-7; a weak D match, TRBD2 (6 bases). CDR1 and CDR2 (germline): LGHDT, YNNKEL (reference sequence). The CDR3 has 15 amino acids. The V end lost 1 base, the J end lost 4 bases, and 14 bases lay between the germline ends. The CDR3 region has the DNA TGTGCCAGCAGCCAAGGACTAGGTGAACAATACGAGCAGTACTTC. Amino acid sequence: CASSQGLGEQYEQYF.

Only a few counts were recorded for this clonotype. The rearrangement joins TRBV10-3 to TRBJ1-2; D is unresolved. V shed 0 bases and J shed 8 bases, with 13 bases lying between them. Germline loops: CDR1 ENHRY, CDR2 SYGVKD. CDR3 length equals 14 residues. CDR3 protein: CAISESRETRGYTF. CDR3 nucleotide sequence: TGTGCCATCAGTGAGTCACGGGAAACACGGGGCTACACCTTC.

This clonotype came up a few times. The chain links TRBV3-1 to TRBJ2-1; TRBD2 matches at 9 bases. The germline gives CDR1 LGHDT, CDR2 YNNKEL (reference sequence). The length of the CDR3 is 17 residues. Unmatched junction bases numbered 13, after V lost 4 bases and J lost 6 bases. The CDR3 sequence is CASSPYLAGESGNEQFF. Written as DNA, the CDR3 is TGTGCCAGCAGCCCCTATTTAGCGGGAGAGTCTGGCAATGAGCAGTTCTTC.

Points on this clonotype: The junction does not match germline at one end; this may be a read error. The chain employs TRBV4-2 and TRBJ2-3, with a possible D match to TRBD2 (6 bases). Germline V gene lookup returns CDR1 LGHNA and CDR2 YNFKEQ. The CDR3 is made up of 16 amino acids. CDR3 sequence reads: CASSQDLSGGTDTQYF. The CDR3 coding sequence is TGCGCCAGCAGCCAAGACCTTAGCGGCGGCACAGATACGCAGTATTTT.

This chain links TRBV10-3 with TRBJ2-1, with D unclear. This CDR3 contains 13 residues. Germline V CDR1 and CDR2: ENHRY, SYGVKD. V lost 1 base and J lost 9, with 10 bases in between. The CDR3 region is CAISEFERSEQFF. CDR3 DNA: TGTGCCATCAGTGAGTTTGAGCGTAGTGAGCAGTTCTTC.

The rearrangement links TRBV18 to TRBJ1-1; TRBD1 might be the D (5 bases). In germline, CDR1 is KGHSH, CDR2 LQKENI. This CDR3 region has 14 residues. The V end lost 8 bases, the J end lost 0 bases, and 13 bases lay between the germline ends. The CDR3 sequence is CASTHEDMNTEAFF. CDR3 DNA sequence: TGTGCCAGCACCCACGAGGACATGAACACTGAAGCTTTCTTT.

This clonotype was counted between two and nine times. This chain links TRBV7-2 with TRBJ2-5; perhaps TRBD1 as D (5 bases). Germline values: CDR1 SGHTA, CDR2 FQGNSA. V gave up 5 bases and J gave up 4 bases, with 11 bases separating them. CDR3 length equals 13 residues. CDR3 protein: CASSDHQGETQYF. The CDR3 nucleotides read TGTGCCAGCAGCGACCATCAGGGAGAGACCCAGTACTTC.

This chain links TRBV20-1 with TRBJ1-1; no clear D gene. There are 12 residues in the CDR3. Germline CDR1 is DFQATT and CDR2 is SNEGSKA (reference sequence). The germline V and J ends were trimmed by 2 bases and 3 bases, with 7 bases remaining between them. This CDR3 is CSARPGYTEAFF. The CDR3 DNA sequence: TGCAGTGCTAGACCGGGCTACACTGAAGCTTTCTTT.

This clonotype was counted ten times or more. This sequence joins TRBV12-3 or TRBV12-4 and TRBJ2-1; 10 bases align to TRBD2. V shed 6 bases and J 7 bases; nucleotides not matched to a gene: 9. The CDR3 runs 15 residues. CDR3 sequence (DNA): TGTGCCAGCAGCCCCCATCGGACTAGCGGAAATGAGCAGTTCTTC. This encodes CASSPHRTSGNEQFF.

The chain has TRBV27 and TRBJ2-1, with 8 bases matching TRBD2. The V gene's germline CDR1 is MNHEY and CDR2 SMNVEV (reference sequence). V lost 2 bases and J lost 4; bases outside the gene matches: 4. This CDR3 comprises 15 residues. The DNA for the CDR3 is TGTGCCAGCAGTTTACCTAGCGGGCCTTACAATGAGCAGTTCTTC. Protein product: CASSLPSGPYNEQFF.

This clonotype was detected a few times. The chain links TRBV28 to TRBJ1-6; 7 bases line up with TRBD1. V dropped 5 bases and J dropped 8; count of bases not matched to a gene: 9. CDR3 length: 15 residues. The V gene's germline CDR1 is MDHEN and CDR2 SYDVKM. CDR3 loop: CASSALRGQYSPLHF. DNA of the CDR3: TGTGCCAGCAGTGCCCTAAGGGGACAGTATTCACCCCTCCACTTT.

This clonotype was seen a few times. The chain joins TRBV20-1 to TRBJ2-2, with D perhaps TRBD2 (6 bases). The CDR3 has 15 amino acids. Germline V lookup: CDR1 DFQATT, CDR2 SNEGSKA (reference sequence). V was clipped by 2 bases and J by 0 bases, with 10 bases between them. DNA for the CDR3: TGCAGTGCTAGAAGGGGCGGGGCGAACACCGGGGAGCTGTTTTTT. This encodes CSARRGGANTGELFF.

V and J are TRBV20-1 and TRBJ2-1; a weak D match, TRBD1 (6 bases). Looked up from germline, CDR1 is DFQATT and CDR2 is SNEGSKA (reference sequence). The CDR3 has 15 residues. The V end was cut by 0 bases, the J end by 1 base, with 10 bases between. The chain's CDR3 is CSAREQGVSYNEQFF. CDR3 nucleotides: TGCAGTGCTAGAGAACAGGGAGTTTCCTACAATGAGCAGTTCTTC.

This clonotype was picked up many times. V is TRBV20-1 and J is TRBJ1-1; weak D call: TRBD1 (5 bases). Germline V gives CDR1 DFQATT, CDR2 SNEGSKA (reference sequence). Trimming took off 1 base at V and 5 bases at J, with 17 bases between the two ends. This CDR3 has 15 residues. The chain's CDR3 is CSARVLTEPYTEAFF. CDR3 coding DNA: TGCAGTGCTAGAGTTCTGACAGAACCTTATACTGAAGCTTTCTTT.

This clonotype has just a few counts. This sequence joins TRBV19 and TRBJ1-5; a possible D gene is TRBD1 (5 bases). This CDR3 has 14 residues. The V end was cut by 4 bases, the J end by 3 bases, with 10 bases between. In germline, CDR1 is LNHDA, CDR2 SQIVND (reference sequence). CDR3 protein: CASSTTGDNQPQHF. DNA of the CDR3: TGTGCCAGTAGTACAACAGGTGACAATCAGCCCCAGCATTTT. The whole variable domain, remainder taken from reference TRBV19 and TRBJ1-5, is DGGITQSPKYLFRKEGQNVTLSCEQNLNHDAMYWYRQDPGQGLRLIYYSQIVNDFQKGDIAEGYSVSREKKESFPLTVTSAQKNPTAFYLCASSTTGDNQPQHFGDGTRLSIL.

This CDR3 is CAILRLVYEQYF. DNA for the CDR3: TGTGCCATCCTTCGACTGGTCTACGAGCAGTACTTC. The chain employs TRBV9 and TRBJ2-7; no clear D. Germline V gives CDR1 SGDLS, CDR2 YYNGEE. The CDR3 has 12 amino acids. Trimming left V 9 bases short and J 3 bases short, with 13 bases between.

This clonotype was observed a few times. The chain recombines TRBV30 with TRBJ2-3, with D perhaps matching TRBD2 (6 bases). Germline values: CDR1 GTSNPN, CDR2 SVGIG (reference sequence). The CDR3 is 13 amino acids. The V end lost 4 bases, the J end lost 3 bases, and 11 bases lay between the germline ends. DNA of the CDR3: TGTGCCTGGAATGGGGCGGGGACAGATACGCAGTATTTT. It translates to CAWNGAGTDTQYF.

This clonotype appeared a few times. The J gene is TRBJ2-3, the V gene TRBV19; D may be TRBD1 (5 bases). V lost 3 bases to trimming and J lost 6 bases, with 13 bases between them. CDR1 and CDR2 from the germline V gene are LNHDA and SQIVND (reference sequence). The CDR3 loop spans 14 amino acids. CDR3 bases: TGTGCCAGTAGTATGCGGCAGGGTTTCGATACGCAGTATTTT. Its translation: CASSMRQGFDTQYF. The variable domain in full, with the rest retrieved from reference TRBV19 and TRBJ2-3, is DGGITQSPKYLFRKEGQNVTLSCEQNLNHDAMYWYRQDPGQGLRLIYYSQIVNDFQKGDIAEGYSVSREKKESFPLTVTSAQKNPTAFYLCASSMRQGFDTQYFGPGTRLTVL.

At least ten counts were recorded for this clonotype. This chain links TRBV2 with TRBJ1-2, with 7 bases identical to TRBD1. Germline CDR1 is SNHLY and CDR2 is FYNNEI. The CDR3 has 15 residues. V was clipped by 5 bases and J by 4 bases; unmatched bases: 10. The chain's CDR3 is CASSLKGQTIYGYTF. The CDR3 DNA reads as TGTGCCAGCAGTCTTAAGGGACAGACTATCTATGGCTACACCTTC.

The chain joins TRBV19 to TRBJ1-6, with D perhaps TRBD1 (5 bases). This CDR3 is 14 amino acids long. Deletions cut 1 base from V and 5 bases from J, with 6 bases between. Per germline, CDR1 LNHDA and CDR2 SQIVND (reference sequence). Here the CDR3 DNA reads TGTGCCAGTAGTATAGGACAGAATAATTCACCCCTCCACTTT. Its translation: CASSIGQNNSPLHF.